The sequence of this TCR beta chain was determined in a study of Graves' ophthalmopathy and Graves' hyperthyroidism. With 10 bases removed from V and 2 bases from J, the gap between germline ends came to 17 bases. The CDR3 loop spans 15 amino acids. CDR1 is MNHNS, CDR2 SASEGT, per germline. Study-wide results and limits: Most thyroid-expanded clonotypes exceeding 0.001 frequency were also found in blood. Discriminating ophthalmopathy from stable hyperthyroidism, a 13-signature model attained a sensitivity of about 88% and a specificity of around 77%.

RNA transcripts provided the template for amplifying TCR beta CDR3 regions. Investigators did first-round RT-PCR with HTBI primers, then second-round multiplex PCR. Each CDR3 protein gets one entry after TCRdb re-called the multiplex PCR reads with MiXCR. The data hold under 250,000 distinct CDR3 sequences, with roughly a fifth observed a single time. This clonotype was seen repeatedly, ten times or more. Its antigen remains unidentified. Clinicians diagnosed using symptoms, serum thyroxine, TRAb, thyroid ultrasound and orbital computed tomography. Fresh peripheral blood, roughly 9.4 ml, was the PBMC source.

This receptor was identified in a woman in her fifties or sixties with Graves' ophthalmopathy. The V and J genes are TRBV6-1 and TRBJ2-2; D unclear. Specimen: peripheral blood. DNA for the CDR3: TGTGCCACCCTGAAGGCGGCTACTAACACCGGGGAGCTGTTTTTT. As protein: CATLKAATNTGELFF.